Presented here are 10 T cell receptor beta chains from one specimen sequenced in a study of follicular helper T cells after annual influenza vaccination. The protocol was immunoSEQ multiplex PCR, while the TCRdb copy is restricted to in-frame clones and leaves out a portion. The profile covers thousands of clones, with roughly 80% appearing a single time and 2.5% to 3% taken by the ten largest. Noted time point: 2015-2016 season, 7 days after influenza vaccination. Material: CXCR5+ CD38- circulating T follicular helper cells from blood, obtained 7 days after influenza vaccination. Noted subset: circulating Tfh, non-naive CD4+CXCR5+PD-1+ (ICOS+CD38+ or ICOS-CD38-). The receptor source for this set is an adult who received the influenza vaccine.

This chain connects TRBV7-2 to TRBJ1-5; perhaps TRBD1 as D (6 bases). CDR1 and CDR2 (germline): SGHTA, FQGNSA. V lost 8 bases and J 7 bases, leaving 24 bases between the germline ends. CDR3 length: 16 amino acids. This CDR3 is CASALLFGVGTQPQHF. The DNA of the CDR3 is TGTGCCAGCGCTCTTCTTTTTGGGGTCGGGACACAGCCCCAGCATTTT.

The chain couples TRBV10-3 to TRBJ2-1; possible D gene TRBD2, 6 bases. Trimming left V 0 bases short and J 0 bases short, with 9 bases between. The CDR3 runs 16 residues. Germline loops: CDR1 ENHRY, CDR2 SYGVKD. The DNA of the CDR3 is TGTGCCATCAGTGAGTCTGGGGGGAGCTCCTACAATGAGCAGTTCTTC. Translated, it gives CAISESGGSSYNEQFF.

The V call is TRBV7-9, the J call TRBJ2-7; D unresolved. Germline CDR1 SEHNR, CDR2 FQNEAQ (reference sequence). The CDR3 loop spans 14 amino acids. V was shortened by 1 base and J by 5 bases, with 12 bases between the two germline ends. The CDR3, as DNA: TGTGCCAGCAGCTTAGGTCTCTCAACCGACGAGCAGTACTTC. Amino acid sequence: CASSLGLSTDEQYF. The full variable domain, with the rest looked up from reference TRBV7-9 and TRBJ2-7, is DTGVSQNPRHKITKRGQNVTFRCDPISEHNRLYWYRQTLGQGPEFLTYFQNEAQLEKSRLLSDRFSAERPKGSFSTLEIQRTEQGDSAMYLCASSLGLSTDEQYFGPGTRLTVT.

The count of this clone is one. The genes are TRBV19 and TRBJ1-6; D gene unclear. Trimming shortened V by 1 base and J by 8 bases, and 3 bases separated the two germline ends. The CDR3 runs 12 residues. Germline V gives CDR1 LNHDA, CDR2 SQIVND (reference sequence). The CDR3 DNA reads as TGTGCCAGTAGTATAGCAGATTCACCCCTCCACTTT. Encoded protein: CASSIADSPLHF.

The chain has TRBV29-1 and TRBJ2-7; D unclear. The V gene's germline CDR1 is SQVTM and CDR2 ANQGSEA. The CDR3 runs to 16 residues. Trimming left V 0 bases short and J 0 bases short, with 15 bases between. The CDR3 DNA reads TGCAGCGTTGAAGATGTAGCAGCGCAAAGCTCCTACGAGCAGTACTTC. Translation: CSVEDVAAQSSYEQYF.

This rearrangement joins TRBV4-2 to TRBJ2-2, with 12 positions matching TRBD2. Germline CDR1 reads LGHNA; CDR2 reads YNFKEQ. The CDR3 length is 15 residues. Trimming took 5 bases from V and 6 from J; bases not matched to a gene: 4. The CDR3 here is CASSVTSGSAGELFF. CDR3 nucleotides: TGTGCCAGCAGCGTGACTAGCGGGAGCGCCGGGGAGCTGTTTTTT.

The gene calls are TRBV18 and TRBJ2-2; D uncertain. Trimming took off 1 base at V and 0 bases at J, with 9 bases between the two ends. CDR3 length equals 16 residues. Germline CDR1 KGHSH, CDR2 LQKENI. The CDR3 protein is CASSPRNGANTGELFF. For the CDR3, the DNA is TGTGCCAGCTCACCACGTAACGGCGCGAACACCGGGGAGCTGTTTTTT.

This clone appeared a single time. Written as DNA, the CDR3 is TGTGCCAGCAGTTTCGGAACACTGGGACAGGACGAACAGCCCCAGCATTTT. As protein: CASSFGTLGQDEQPQHF. This chain uses TRBV28 with TRBJ1-5, with TRBD1 matching 8 bases. Germline V CDR1 and CDR2: MDHEN, SYDVKM. Unmatched junction bases numbered 14, after V lost 3 bases and J lost 7 bases. The CDR3 has 17 amino acids.

This clone appeared once. This chain uses TRBV5-5 with TRBJ1-5; weak D call: TRBD1 (5 bases). This CDR3 is built from 17 residues. Germline V CDR1 and CDR2: SGHKS, YYEKEE (reference sequence). Trimming took off 1 base at V and 1 base at J, with 15 bases between the two ends. The chain's CDR3 is CASSLFDSTQSNQPQHF. CDR3 DNA: TGTGCCAGCAGCTTGTTCGACAGTACACAAAGCAATCAGCCCCAGCATTTT.

The chain uses TRBV5-4 and TRBJ2-2, with 7 bases fitting TRBD1. V dropped 1 base and J dropped 4; count of bases not matched to a gene: 1. This CDR3 has 14 residues. CDR1 is SGHNT and CDR2 is YYREEE in the germline V gene (reference sequence). The CDR3 region is CASSLHRGTGELFF. The CDR3 nucleotides are TGTGCCAGCAGCTTGCACAGGGGCACCGGGGAGCTGTTTTTT.